The 12 T cell receptor beta chains in this list originate from one sample, sequenced in a study of blood T cells in healthy people across ages. Through a sample-barcoded 5' primer and a J-beta primer mix, a second PCR was run for roughly 6 to 12 cycles. TCRdb re-derived calls from the 5' RACE reads in MiXCR, one entry per CDR3 protein. The table includes fewer than 1.5 million distinct CDR3 sequences, around two fifths detected once. Input material: blood. Receptors originate from a woman aged 18-35 years in good health.

This clonotype is a singleton in its sample. The rearrangement uses TRBV27 and TRBJ2-2; D is undetermined. This CDR3 region has 13 residues. Trimming left V 7 bases short and J 1 base short, with 7 bases between. The germline CDR1 and CDR2 sequences are MNHEY and SMNVEV (reference sequence). The CDR3 bases are TGTGCCAGCACTGAGCGGAACACCGGGGAGCTGTTTTTT. Translated: CASTERNTGELFF.

This clonotype was recorded many times. The chain has TRBV29-1 and TRBJ2-3; 7 bases line up with TRBD1. Germline CDR1 reads SQVTM; CDR2 reads ANQGSEA. V lost 6 bases to trimming and J lost 4 bases; unmatched junction nucleotides: 7. The CDR3 runs 13 residues. This CDR3 is CSVTGYAADTQYF. In DNA, the CDR3 is TGCAGCGTGACAGGGTATGCTGCAGATACGCAGTATTTT.

The table lists this clonotype with many counts. The chain couples TRBV29-1 to TRBJ2-1; D remains ambiguous. CDR1 is SQVTM and CDR2 is ANQGSEA in the germline V gene. Between the trimmed V and J ends, which lost 3 bases and 1 base, there was a span of 10 bases. There are 14 residues in the CDR3. The CDR3 nucleotides are TGCAGCGTTGACCAGGACCAGTCCTACAATGAGCAGTTCTTC. Residues: CSVDQDQSYNEQFF.

There are a few counts of this clonotype. CDR3 loop: CSAQAAGESTDTQYF. In DNA form, the CDR3 reads TGCAGTGCCCAGGCAGCGGGGGAAAGCACAGATACGCAGTATTTT. The J gene is TRBJ2-3, the V gene TRBV20-1, with 8 bases lining up with TRBD2. The CDR3 has 15 residues. CDR1 and CDR2 from the germline V gene are DFQATT and SNEGSKA (reference sequence). V lost 6 bases to trimming and J lost 0 bases; unmatched junction nucleotides: 8.

In its sample, this clonotype was seen a few times. The CDR3 sequence is CASSPPGGRDIQYF. CDR3 DNA sequence: TGTGCCAGCAGCCCCCCAGGGGGACGGGACATTCAGTACTTC. V is TRBV12-3 or TRBV12-4 and J is TRBJ2-4; 7 bases align to TRBD1. The CDR3 is made up of 14 amino acids. J lost 8 bases, V lost 6 bases, and 10 bases had no gene match.

This clonotype appeared many times. The J gene is TRBJ2-1, the V gene TRBV29-1; 12 bases agree with TRBD2. V was pared by 4 bases and J by 5 bases, with 12 bases of the junction left unmatched. The CDR3 has 17 residues. Germline-derived CDR1 and CDR2 are SQVTM and ANQGSEA. CDR3 nucleotide sequence: TGCAGCGTTGCAAGGCGACTAGCGGGAGTGCAGGACAATGAGCAGTTCTTC. As protein: CSVARRLAGVQDNEQFF.

J is TRBJ1-2 and V is TRBV12-3 or TRBV12-4; D not certain. The CDR3 length is 13 residues. The V end was cut by 3 bases, the J end by 4 bases, with 9 bases between. The CDR3 protein is CASSFLTSYGYTF. The CDR3 DNA reads as TGTGCCAGCAGTTTTTTGACATCCTATGGCTACACCTTC.

Many counts were recorded for this clonotype. The rearrangement joins TRBV6-6 to TRBJ2-3; 8 nucleotides match TRBD2. The CDR3 is 15 residues long. The germline V gene encodes CDR1 MNHNY and CDR2 SVGAGI (reference sequence). V lost 2 bases, J lost 5 bases, and 6 bases stayed unmatched. The CDR3 DNA reads as TGTGCCAGCAGTTACCGGGGGGGGCAGAAAGATACGCAGTATTTT. Translation gives CASSYRGGQKDTQYF.

The chain carries TRBV6-1 and TRBJ2-3; 8 nucleotides match TRBD2. Germline values: CDR1 MNHNS, CDR2 SASEGT. The trim removed 7 bases at V and 4 bases at J, leaving 10 bases unmatched. The CDR3 has 15 amino acids. CDR3 protein: CASTEKAGAPDTQYF. CDR3 in DNA: TGTGCCAGCACAGAAAAAGCGGGAGCGCCAGATACGCAGTATTTT.

The rearrangement joins TRBV19 to TRBJ1-5; D gene uncertain. CDR3 length: 15 amino acids. The V gene's germline CDR1 is LNHDA and CDR2 SQIVND (reference sequence). Trimming removed 3 bases at V and 2 bases at J, with 11 bases between. The CDR3 coding sequence is TGTGCCAGTAGTATGAGTTGGAGGGGCAATCAGCCCCAGCATTTT. Its translation: CASSMSWRGNQPQHF.

This clonotype has just a few counts. The chain recombines TRBV5-1 with TRBJ2-5; D gene uncertain. The CDR3 has 13 residues. The ends were cut back, 8 bases at V and 2 bases at J, with 13 bases in the middle. Germline lookup yields CDR1 SGHRS and CDR2 YFSETQ. CDR3 residues: CASFAGVQETQYF. CDR3 DNA: TGCGCCAGTTTCGCCGGTGTACAAGAGACCCAGTACTTC.

The rearrangement uses TRBV25-1 and TRBJ1-6, with D possibly matching TRBD1 (6 bases). Trimming removed 8 bases at V and 13 bases at J, with 15 bases between. The germline CDR1 and CDR2 sequences are MGHDK and SYGVNS. The CDR3 runs to 12 residues. Here the CDR3 reads CASGGHGDPLHF. Here the CDR3 DNA reads TGTGCCAGCGGGGGACATGGAGATCCCCTCCACTTT.